This T cell receptor (beta chain) was identified during a study of tumor and adjacent non-tumor tissue in lung cancer. In this sample, this clonotype turned up a few times. Its antigen remains unidentified. Three rounds of nested PCR, following a modified ARM-PCR protocol, produced the TCRbeta library. MiXCR, applied by TCRdb to the multiplex PCR reads, yields one record per CDR3 protein. The data contain about 110,000 distinct CDR3 sequences, roughly 77% of them singletons. Whole-study findings and limits: Higher tumor TCR diversity was associated with shorter survival.

The V gene lost 5 bases and the J gene lost 8 bases, with 13 bases spanning the gap. CDR1 and CDR2 (germline): SGHRS, YFSETQ. The CDR3 sequence is 13 residues long. No cell sorting was done before RNA was extracted from the tissue. The sample taken for sequencing was lung tumor tissue. This TCR was sampled from an older woman with non-small cell lung cancer. V usage is TRBV5-1 and J usage is TRBJ1-4; D not resolved. The CDR3 is CASSVRPDEKLFF. In nucleotides, the CDR3 is TGCGCCAGCAGTGTACGACCTGACGAAAAACTGTTTTTT.